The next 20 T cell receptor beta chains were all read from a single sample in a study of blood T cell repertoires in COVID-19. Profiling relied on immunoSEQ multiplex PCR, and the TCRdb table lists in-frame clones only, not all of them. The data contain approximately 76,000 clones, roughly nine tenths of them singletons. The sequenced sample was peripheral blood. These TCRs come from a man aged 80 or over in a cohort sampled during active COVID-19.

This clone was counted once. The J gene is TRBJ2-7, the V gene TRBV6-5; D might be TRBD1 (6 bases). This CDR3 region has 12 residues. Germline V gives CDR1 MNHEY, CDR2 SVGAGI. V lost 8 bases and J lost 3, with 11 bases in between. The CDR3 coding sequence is TGTGCCAGCGGAGGACAGAACTACGAGCAGTACGTC. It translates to CASGGQNYEQYV.

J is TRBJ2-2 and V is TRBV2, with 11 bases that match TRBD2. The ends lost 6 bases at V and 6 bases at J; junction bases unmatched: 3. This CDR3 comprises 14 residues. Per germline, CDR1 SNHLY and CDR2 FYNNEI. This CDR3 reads CASRELAGAGELFF. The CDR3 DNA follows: TGTGCCAGCAGGGAACTAGCGGGGGCCGGGGAGCTGTTTTTT.

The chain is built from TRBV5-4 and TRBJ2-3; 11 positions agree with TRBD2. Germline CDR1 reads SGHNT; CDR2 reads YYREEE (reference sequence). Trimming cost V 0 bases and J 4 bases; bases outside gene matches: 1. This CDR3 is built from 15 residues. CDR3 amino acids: CASSLATSGADTQYF. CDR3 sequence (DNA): TGTGCCAGCAGCTTGGCGACTAGCGGGGCAGATACGCAGTATTTT.

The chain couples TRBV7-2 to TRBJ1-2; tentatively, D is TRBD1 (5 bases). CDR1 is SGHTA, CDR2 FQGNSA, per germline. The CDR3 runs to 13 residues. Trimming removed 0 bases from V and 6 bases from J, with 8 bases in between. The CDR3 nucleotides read TGTGCCAGCAGCTTAGCGAGACAGCATGGCTACACCTTC. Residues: CASSLARQHGYTF.

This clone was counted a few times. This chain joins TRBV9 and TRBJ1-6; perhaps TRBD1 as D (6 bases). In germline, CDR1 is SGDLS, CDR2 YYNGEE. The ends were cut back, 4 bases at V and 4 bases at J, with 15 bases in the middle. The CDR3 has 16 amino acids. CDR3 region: CASSRLGQRYNSPLHF. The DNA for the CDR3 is TGTGCCAGCAGCAGACTCGGACAGAGATATAATTCACCCCTCCACTTT.

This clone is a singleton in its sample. As DNA, the CDR3 is TGTGCCAGCAGTTACCCCTATCAGCCCCAGCATTTT. This translates into CASSYPYQPQHF. The chain combines TRBV6-2 or TRBV6-3 with TRBJ1-5; D gene ambiguous. V lost 2 bases and J lost 5, with 4 bases in between. CDR3 size: 12 residues. Germline V gene lookup returns CDR1 MNHEY and CDR2 SVGEGT.

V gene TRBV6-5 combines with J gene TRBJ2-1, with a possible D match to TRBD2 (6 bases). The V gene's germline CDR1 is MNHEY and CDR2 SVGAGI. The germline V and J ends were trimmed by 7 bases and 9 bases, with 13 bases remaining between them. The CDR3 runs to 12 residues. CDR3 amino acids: CASNRGGTEQFF. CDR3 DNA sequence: TGTGCCAGCAACAGAGGCGGGACTGAGCAGTTCTTC.

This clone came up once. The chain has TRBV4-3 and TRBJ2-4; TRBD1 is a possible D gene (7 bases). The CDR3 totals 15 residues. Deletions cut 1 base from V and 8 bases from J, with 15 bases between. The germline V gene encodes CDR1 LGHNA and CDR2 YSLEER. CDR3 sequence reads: CASSQGKGAGYIQYF. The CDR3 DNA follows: TGCGCCAGCAGCCAAGGAAAGGGGGCGGGATACATTCAGTACTTC.

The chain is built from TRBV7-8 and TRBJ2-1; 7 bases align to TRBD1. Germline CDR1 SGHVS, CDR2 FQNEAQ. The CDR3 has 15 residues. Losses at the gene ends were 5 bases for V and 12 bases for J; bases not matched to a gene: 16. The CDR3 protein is CASSLEGDRRAVQFF. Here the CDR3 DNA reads TGTGCCAGCAGCCTAGAGGGGGACAGACGCGCAGTGCAGTTCTTC.

CDR3 DNA: TGTGCCAGCAGCACAGGGGCAGGAGCTTTCTTT. The encoded protein is CASSTGAGAFF. The chain joins TRBV7-9 to TRBJ1-1; 7 bases are shared with TRBD1. This CDR3 comprises 11 residues. The trim removed 5 bases at V and 10 bases at J, leaving 4 bases unmatched. The germline gives CDR1 SEHNR, CDR2 FQNEAQ (reference sequence).

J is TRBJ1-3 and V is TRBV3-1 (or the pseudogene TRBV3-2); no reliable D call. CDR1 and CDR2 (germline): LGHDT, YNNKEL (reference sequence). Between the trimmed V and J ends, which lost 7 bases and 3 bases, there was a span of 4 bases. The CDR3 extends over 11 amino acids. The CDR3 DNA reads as TGTGCCAGCACCGGTGGAAACACCATATATTTT. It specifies CASTGGNTIYF.

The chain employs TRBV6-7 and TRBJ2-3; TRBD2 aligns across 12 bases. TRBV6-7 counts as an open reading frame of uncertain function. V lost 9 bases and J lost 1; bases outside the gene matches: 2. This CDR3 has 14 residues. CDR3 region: CARLAGGRTDTQYF. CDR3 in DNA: TGTGCCAGACTAGCGGGGGGACGCACAGATACGCAGTATTTT.

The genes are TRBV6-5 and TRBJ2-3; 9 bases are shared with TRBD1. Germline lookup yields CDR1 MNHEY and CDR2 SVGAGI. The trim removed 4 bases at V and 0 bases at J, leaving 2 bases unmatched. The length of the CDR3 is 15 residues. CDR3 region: CASSSGTGSTDTQYF. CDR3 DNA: TGTGCCAGCAGTTCCGGGACAGGGAGCACAGATACGCAGTATTTT.

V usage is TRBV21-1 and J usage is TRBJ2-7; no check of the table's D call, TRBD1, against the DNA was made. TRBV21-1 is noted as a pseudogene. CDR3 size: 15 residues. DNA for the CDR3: TGTGCCAGCAGCAGAGACGCAGGCAGTTCCTACGAGCAGTACGTC. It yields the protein CASSRDAGSSYEQYV.

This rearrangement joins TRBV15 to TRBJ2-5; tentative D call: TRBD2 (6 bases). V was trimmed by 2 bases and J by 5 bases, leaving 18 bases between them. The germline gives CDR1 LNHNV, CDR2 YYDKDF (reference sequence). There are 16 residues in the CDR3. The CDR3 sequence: CATSRPSWGDDETQYF. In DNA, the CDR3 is TGTGCCACCAGCAGACCCTCTTGGGGGGATGATGAGACCCAGTACTTC.

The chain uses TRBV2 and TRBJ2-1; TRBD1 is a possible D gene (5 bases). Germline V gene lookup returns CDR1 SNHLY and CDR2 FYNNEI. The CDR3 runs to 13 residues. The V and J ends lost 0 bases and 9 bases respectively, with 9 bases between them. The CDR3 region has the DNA TGTGCCAGCAGTGAAGCCGGCACAGGTGAGCAGTTCTTC. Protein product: CASSEAGTGEQFF.

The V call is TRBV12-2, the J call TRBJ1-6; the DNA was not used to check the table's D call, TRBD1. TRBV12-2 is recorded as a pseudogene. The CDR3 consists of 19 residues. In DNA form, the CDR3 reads TGTGCAAGTCGCTTAGCGTACAGGGTGGGTTCCCTTTGGAATTCACCCCTCCACTTT. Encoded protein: CASRLAYRVGSLWNSPLHF.

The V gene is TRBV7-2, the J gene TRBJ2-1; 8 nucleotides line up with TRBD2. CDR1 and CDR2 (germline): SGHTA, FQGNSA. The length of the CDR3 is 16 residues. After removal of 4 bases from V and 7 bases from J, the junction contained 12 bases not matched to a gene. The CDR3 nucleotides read TGTGCCAGCAGCTCGATGCGAGGGCGGGGGGCTAATGAGCAGTTCTTC. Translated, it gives CASSSMRGRGANEQFF.

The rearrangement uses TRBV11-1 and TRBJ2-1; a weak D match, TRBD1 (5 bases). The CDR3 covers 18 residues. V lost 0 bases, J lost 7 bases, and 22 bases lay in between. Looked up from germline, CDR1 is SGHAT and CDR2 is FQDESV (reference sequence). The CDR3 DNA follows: TGTGCCAGCAGCTTAGCGTCCCAAGGGGCCTCCTATACAAATGAGCAGTTCTTC. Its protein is CASSLASQGASYTNEQFF.

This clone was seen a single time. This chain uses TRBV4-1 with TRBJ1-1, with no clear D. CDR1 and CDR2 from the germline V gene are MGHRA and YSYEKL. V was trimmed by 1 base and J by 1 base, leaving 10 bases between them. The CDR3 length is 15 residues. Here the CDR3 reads CASSQGSSGNTEAFF. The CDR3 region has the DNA TGCGCCAGCAGCCAAGGGTCGTCGGGGAACACTGAAGCTTTCTTT.